The present TCR beta chain was sequenced within a study of blood T cells in healthy people across ages (dated by TCRdb to the mid-2010s). Study-level background: In model experiments, roughly one uniquely barcoded TCR beta cDNA molecule per two T cells was captured by template switching. Using deep sequencing normalized with unique cDNA molecular identifiers, the study measured how TCR beta repertoire diversity changes with age. The donors were divided into four age groups: young (average approximately 17 years), middle-aged (approximately 39), aged (around 67) and long-lived (82). Two additional independent replicas of 1 million unique cDNA reads from the same blood draw were analyzed for two donors (one aged 18 to 30 and one aged 80 or older). Points the paper makes about the study in general: There was a strong correlation between observed TCR beta diversity and the percentage of naive T cells measured by flow cytometry. Estimates of total diversity based on one million sequenced T cells were considered lower bounds and underestimates. Observed TCR beta diversity per million T cells fell roughly linearly with age, and a significant reduction was already apparent by age around 40. Bulk unsorted PBMC profiling prevented conclusive comparison of naive and antigen-experienced compartments. Because donor CMV infection status was unknown, age-related changes in expanded clonotypes were potentially confounded. The long-lived group showed more naive CD4+ T cells, fewer expanded clones and increased TCR diversity than the aged group, suggesting age selection.

Systemically healthy Caucasian individuals from Russia, 39 in total and aged about 6 to 100 years, were included as donors. Each donor gave ten milliliters of peripheral blood, drawn into EDTA-treated Vacutainer tubes. Ficoll-Paque density-gradient centrifugation was used to isolate PBMCs, with at least 7 million obtained per sample. Total RNA, at least 6 micrograms per sample, was extracted from PBMCs with Trizol reagent. For every donor, flow cytometry on a PBMC aliquot measured the percentage of naive CD45RAhigh/CD27high T cells. Library generation was performed with 5' RACE. Sequencing was performed on an Illumina HiSeq 2500. A second about 7 to 12 cycle PCR used a sample-barcoded 5' primer and a J-beta primer mix. A unique molecular identifier was introduced onto each TCR beta cDNA molecule by a template-switch 5' adaptor carrying 12 random nucleotides. At least 2.5 million CDR3-containing paired-end reads were obtained from each sample. The Mint cDNA synthesis kit, primed by a TRBC-specific oligonucleotide, was used to synthesize first-strand cDNA from all RNA. After uracil-DNA glycosylase treatment, a first 18-cycle PCR used universal primers M1SS and BC2_uni_R on all cDNA. The original methods were these. Each sample was normalized by randomly selecting 1 million high-quality reads, each carrying a distinct molecular identifier. Instead of being binned into consensus sequences, reads that shared molecular identifiers were thrown out. MiTCR, set to a Q25 quality threshold and the strictest error-elimination algorithm, was used for CDR3 identification, clonotype clustering and error correction. A nonparametric unseen species model using Euler transformation provided a lower-bound estimate of total TCR beta diversity. TCRdb applied fastp at Q25 and MiXCR to the public reads, then kept only in-frame beta chains. Each CDR3 protein gets just one entry, which takes the most common genes and DNA from the rows behind it. The V and J calls follow TCRdb's processing rather than the paper's. This sample has 750,000 or so distinct CDR3 sequences in its table, and 20% to 30% of those were observed once. 9.4% of the sample is in the top ten clones.

Spanning cysteine to phenylalanine, the CDR3 consists of 13 amino acids. CDR3 DNA only is kept here, 39 bases in frame from base 1. CDR1 is given as MNHEY and CDR2 as SMNVEV, both from the germline V gene (reference sequence). V and J are truncated by 4 bases and 5 bases respectively, leaving an intervening sequence of 8 bases. To note about this clonotype: Its antigen specificity is not known. There are no base qualities to consult, and no much larger clone falls within one base.

The data were also submitted as part of a second study, on T cells of mothers and their children. As the second publication notes: The donors were nine systemically healthy Caucasian individuals, made up of three mothers and their six children. cDNA synthesis used all of the extracted RNA, with around 1.4 ug of RNA in each 15 ul reaction. In the second PCR, sample barcodes and 2-4 random nucleotides were introduced via the M1S primer. More than 9 million TCR beta CDR3 reads were obtained from each mother, and about 3 million reads were obtained from each child. In both related and unrelated pairs, thymic selection shapes the output of TCR recombination in a similar way, with inherited differences having only a minor effect. Normalized repertoire overlap in related mother-child pairs was always slightly higher than in unrelated mother-child pairs, but the difference was never significant. No persistent microchimeric T cell clones were detected, at a sensitivity of roughly 93 clones per million clonotypes. Deep NGS was used in the study to compare the TCR beta repertoires of mothers and children and to look for features that separate related mother-child pairs from unrelated individuals. On average, the children were about 10 +/- 4 years old, while the mothers were roughly 36 +/- 4 years old. After adapters were ligated using NEBNext reagents, the libraries underwent 100+100 nt paired-end sequencing on an Illumina HiSeq 2000. To prevent cross-contamination, the mother and child libraries were prepared one month apart and sequenced in separate runs. For each donor, between roughly 450,000 and 2,100,000 distinct TCR beta clonotypes were identified. Naive TCR beta clonotypes were estimated from low-frequency clonotypes matched to each donor's FACS-determined naive share, without sorting.

The source of this sequence is a boy aged 10-17 years in good health. The chain employs TRBV27 and TRBJ2-2; D gene: possibly TRBD2, on 5 matching bases. Sequenced input: blood. The CDR3 sequence is CASSYGGTGELFF. The bases are TGTGCCAGCAGTTATGGCGGGACCGGGGAGCTGTTTTTT.